The T cell receptor (beta chain) under discussion was sequenced for a study of blood T cell repertoires in COVID-19. Grouping used clinical history reported by participants in a survey and questionnaire. Trimming cost V 2 bases and J 4 bases, with 11 bases left between them. Per the germline V gene, CDR1 is SEHNR and CDR2 is FQNEAQ (reference sequence). This CDR3 spans 14 amino acids. Data came from immunoSEQ multiplex PCR; TCRdb stores just in-frame clones and leaves some out. The sample contains 180,000 or so clones, 75% to 90% of which appear only once. Sequencing input: PBMCs or T cells enriched from blood (not recorded which). The TCR originated in a man aged 35 to 55 who had recovered from COVID-19. The chain employs TRBV7-9 and TRBJ1-1; D might be TRBD1 (6 bases). CDR3 protein: CASSLSTGGTEAFF. The CDR3 nucleotides are TGTGCCAGCAGCTTATCGACAGGCGGCACTGAAGCTTTCTTT. The variable domain in full, with the rest retrieved from reference TRBV7-9 and TRBJ1-1, is DTGVSQNPRHKITKRGQNVTFRCDPISEHNRLYWYRQTLGQGPEFLTYFQNEAQLEKSRLLSDRFSAERPKGSFSTLEIQRTEQGDSAMYLCASSLSTGGTEAFFGQGTRLTVV.